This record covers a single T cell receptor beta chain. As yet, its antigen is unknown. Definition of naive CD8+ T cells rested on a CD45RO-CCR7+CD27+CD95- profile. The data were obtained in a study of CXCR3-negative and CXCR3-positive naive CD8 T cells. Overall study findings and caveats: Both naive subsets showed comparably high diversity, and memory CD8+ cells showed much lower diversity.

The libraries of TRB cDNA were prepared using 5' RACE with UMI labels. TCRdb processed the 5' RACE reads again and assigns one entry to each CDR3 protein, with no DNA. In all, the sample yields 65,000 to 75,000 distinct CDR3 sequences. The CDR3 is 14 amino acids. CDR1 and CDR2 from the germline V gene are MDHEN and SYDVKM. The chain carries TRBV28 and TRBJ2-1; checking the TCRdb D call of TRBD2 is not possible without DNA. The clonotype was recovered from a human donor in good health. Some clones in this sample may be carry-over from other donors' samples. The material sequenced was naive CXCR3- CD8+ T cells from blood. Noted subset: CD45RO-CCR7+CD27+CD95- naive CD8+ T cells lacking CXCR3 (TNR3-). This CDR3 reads CASQREGSYNEQFF.